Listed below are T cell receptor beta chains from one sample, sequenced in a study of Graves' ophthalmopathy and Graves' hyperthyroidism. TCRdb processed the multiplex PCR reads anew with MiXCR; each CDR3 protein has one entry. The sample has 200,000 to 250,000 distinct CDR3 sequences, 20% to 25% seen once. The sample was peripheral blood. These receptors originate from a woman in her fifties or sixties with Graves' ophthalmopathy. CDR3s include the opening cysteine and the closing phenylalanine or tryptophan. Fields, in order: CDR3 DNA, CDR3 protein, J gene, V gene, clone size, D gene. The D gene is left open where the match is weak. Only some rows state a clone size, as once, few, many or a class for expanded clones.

TGTGCCAGCGGACGGGACAGGGGAGCCGGGGAGCTGTTTTTT | CASGRDRGAGELFF | TRBJ2-2 | TRBV7-9 | many | TRBD1
TGTGCCAGCAGGTCTGGGACCAACACTGAAGCTTTCTTT | CASRSGTNTEAFF | TRBJ1-1 | TRBV12-3/TRBV12-4 | many | -
TGTGCCAGCAGTGTGACAGGGGATCAGCCCCAGCATTTT | CASSVTGDQPQHF | TRBJ1-5 | TRBV12-3/TRBV12-4 | many | TRBD1
TGTGCCAGCAGTCTTAGCCCGACCGGGGAGACCCAGTACTTC | CASSLSPTGETQYF | TRBJ2-5 | TRBV12-3/TRBV12-4 | - | -
TGTGCCATCAGAGCCGGAAGACTAGGGAACACCGGGGAGCTGTTTTTT | CAIRAGRLGNTGELFF | TRBJ2-2 | TRBV10-3 | - | -
TGTGCCTGGAGTCCGGGACAGGGTTCCGACGAGCAGTACTTC | CAWSPGQGSDEQYF | TRBJ2-7 | TRBV30 | - | TRBD1
TGTGCCAGTACCCCCGTCGTTGCGGTTGGCTACACCTTC | CASTPVVAVGYTF | TRBJ1-2 | TRBV19 | many | -
TGCGCCAGCAGCTTGGAGTTGGGTTATGGCTACACCTTC | CASSLELGYGYTF | TRBJ1-2 | TRBV5-1 | few | -
TGTGCCAGCAGCGCCCAGCGGGGGGGCGGGGAGACCCAGTACTTC | CASSAQRGGGETQYF | TRBJ2-5 | TRBV7-8 | - | TRBD2
TGTGCCAGTAGTATTGGATCCCGGGGCACTGAAGCTTTCTTT | CASSIGSRGTEAFF | TRBJ1-1 | TRBV19 | many | -
TGTGCCAGTAGGGGACTTTTGACCGGGGAGCTGTTTTTT | CASRGLLTGELFF | TRBJ2-2 | TRBV19 | - | -
TGTGCCAGCATGGTGCGGAACACTGAAGCTTTCTTT | CASMVRNTEAFF | TRBJ1-1 | TRBV28 | - | -
TGTGCCAGCAGTTCAATTACAGGGTGGCGTGAAGCTTTCTTT | CASSSITGWREAFF | TRBJ1-1 | TRBV28 | many | -
TGTGCCAGCAGCGCCGGGACAGGGGGCGACGAGCAGTACTTC | CASSAGTGGDEQYF | TRBJ2-7 | TRBV6-5 | many | TRBD1
TGTGCCACCAGCAGGCGGAACTACGAGCAGTACTTC | CATSRRNYEQYF | TRBJ2-7 | TRBV15 | many | -
TGTGCCAGCAGTTACTCCGTGCGGAACTACGAGCAGTACTTC | CASSYSVRNYEQYF | TRBJ2-7 | TRBV6-5 | - | -
TGCAGCGTTGAAACAACAGGGGCCTATGGCTACACCTTC | CSVETTGAYGYTF | TRBJ1-2 | TRBV29-1 | many | TRBD1
TGCGCCAGCGGAGCCCATAGGGACAGAAGCATCGAGCAGTACTTC | CASGAHRDRSIEQYF | TRBJ2-7 | TRBV10-2 | - | TRBD1
TGTGCCAGCAGCCAATCCGGGACTAGCGGGTCCGTCTCCTACGAGCAGTACTTC | CASSQSGTSGSVSYEQYF | TRBJ2-7 | TRBV3-1 | few | TRBD2
TGCAGTGCTAGTTTATTCGACGAGCAGTACTTC | CSASLFDEQYF | TRBJ2-7 | TRBV20-1 | - | -